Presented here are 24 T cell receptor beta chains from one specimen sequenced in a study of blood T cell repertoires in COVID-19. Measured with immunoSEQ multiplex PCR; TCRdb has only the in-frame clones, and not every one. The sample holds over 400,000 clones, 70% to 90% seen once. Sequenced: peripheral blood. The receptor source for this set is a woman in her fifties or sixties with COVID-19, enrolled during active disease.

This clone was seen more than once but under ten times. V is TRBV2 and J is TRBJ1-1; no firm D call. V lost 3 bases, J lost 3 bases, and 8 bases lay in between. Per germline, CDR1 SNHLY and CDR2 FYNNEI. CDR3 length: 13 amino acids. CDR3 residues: CASSDGGYTEAFF. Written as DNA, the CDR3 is TGTGCCAGCAGTGATGGCGGTTACACTGAAGCTTTCTTT.

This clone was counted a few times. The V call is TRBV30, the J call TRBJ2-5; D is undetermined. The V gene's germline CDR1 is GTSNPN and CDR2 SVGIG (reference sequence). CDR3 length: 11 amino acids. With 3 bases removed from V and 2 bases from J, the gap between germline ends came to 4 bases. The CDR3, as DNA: TGTGCCTGGAGACAGCAAGAGACCCAGTACTTC. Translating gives CAWRQQETQYF.

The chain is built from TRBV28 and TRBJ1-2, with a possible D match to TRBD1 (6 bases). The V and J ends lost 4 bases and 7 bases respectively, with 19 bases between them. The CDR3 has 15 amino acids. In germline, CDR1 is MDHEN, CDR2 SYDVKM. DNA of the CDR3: TGTGCCAGCAGTTCCTACAGGGTACCCATCGGTGGCTACACCTTC. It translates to CASSSYRVPIGGYTF.

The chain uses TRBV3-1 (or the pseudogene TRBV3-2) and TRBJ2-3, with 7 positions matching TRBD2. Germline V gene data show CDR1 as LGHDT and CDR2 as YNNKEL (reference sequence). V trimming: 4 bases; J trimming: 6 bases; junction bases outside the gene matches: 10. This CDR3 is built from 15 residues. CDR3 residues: CASSRVAGLRDTQYF. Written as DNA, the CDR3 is TGTGCCAGCAGCCGGGTAGCGGGTCTCCGGGATACGCAGTATTTT.

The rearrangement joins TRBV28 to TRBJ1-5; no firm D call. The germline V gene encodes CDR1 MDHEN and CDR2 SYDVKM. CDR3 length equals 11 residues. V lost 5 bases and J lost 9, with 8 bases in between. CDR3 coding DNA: TGTGCCAGCAGTCCCCGCGGGCCCCAGCATTTT. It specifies CASSPRGPQHF.

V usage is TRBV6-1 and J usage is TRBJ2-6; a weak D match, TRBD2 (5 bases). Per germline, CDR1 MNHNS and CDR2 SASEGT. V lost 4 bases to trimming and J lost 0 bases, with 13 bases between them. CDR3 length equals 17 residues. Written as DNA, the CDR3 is TGTGCCAGCAGTGTTGTTCGGGGTAGCTCTGGGGCCAACGTCCTGACTTTC. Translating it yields CASSVVRGSSGANVLTF.

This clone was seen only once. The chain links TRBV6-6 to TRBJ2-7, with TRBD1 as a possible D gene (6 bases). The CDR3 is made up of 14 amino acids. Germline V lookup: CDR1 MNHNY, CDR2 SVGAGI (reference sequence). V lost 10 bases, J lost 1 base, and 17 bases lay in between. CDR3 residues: CAIKVRGNSYEQYF. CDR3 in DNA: TGTGCCATCAAGGTCAGGGGCAATTCCTACGAGCAGTACTTC.

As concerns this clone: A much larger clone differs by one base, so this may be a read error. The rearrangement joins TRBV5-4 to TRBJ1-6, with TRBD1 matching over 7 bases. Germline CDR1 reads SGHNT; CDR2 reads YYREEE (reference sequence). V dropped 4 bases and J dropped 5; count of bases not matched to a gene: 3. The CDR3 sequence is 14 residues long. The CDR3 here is CASSVTGNNSPLHF. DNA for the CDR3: TGTGCCAGCAGCGTGACAGGGAATAATTCACCCCTCCACTTT.

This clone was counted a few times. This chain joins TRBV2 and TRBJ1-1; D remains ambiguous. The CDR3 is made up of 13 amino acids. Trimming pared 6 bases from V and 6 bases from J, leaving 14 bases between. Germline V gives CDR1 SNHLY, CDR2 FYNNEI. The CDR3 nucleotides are TGTGCCAGCAGCGCAGACTCCATAGCTGAAGCTTTCTTT. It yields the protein CASSADSIAEAFF. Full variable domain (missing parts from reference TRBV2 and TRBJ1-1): EPEVTQTPSHQVTQMGQEVILRCVPISNHLYFYWYRQILGQKVEFLVSFYNNEISEKSEIFDDQFSVERPDGSNFTLKIRSTKLEDSAMYFCASSADSIAEAFFGQGTRLTVV.

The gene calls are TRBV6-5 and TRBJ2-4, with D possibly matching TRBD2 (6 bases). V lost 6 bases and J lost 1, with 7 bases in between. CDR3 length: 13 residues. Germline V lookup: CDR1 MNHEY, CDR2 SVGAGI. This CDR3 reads CASSREAKNIQYF. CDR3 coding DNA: TGTGCCAGCAGCCGGGAGGCCAAAAACATTCAGTACTTC.

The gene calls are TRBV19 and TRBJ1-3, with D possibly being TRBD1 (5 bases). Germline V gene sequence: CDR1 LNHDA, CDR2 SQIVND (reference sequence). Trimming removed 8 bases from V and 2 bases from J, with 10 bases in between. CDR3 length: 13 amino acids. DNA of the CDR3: TGTGCCAGTTTTACAGGTCCTGGAAACACCATATATTTT. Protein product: CASFTGPGNTIYF.

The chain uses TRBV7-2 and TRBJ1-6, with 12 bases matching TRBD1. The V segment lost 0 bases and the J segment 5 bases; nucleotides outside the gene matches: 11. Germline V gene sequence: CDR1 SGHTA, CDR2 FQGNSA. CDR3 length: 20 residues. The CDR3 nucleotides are TGTGCCAGCAGCTTAGCCCCGGGACAGGGGGCCCGCGTAGATAATTCACCCCTCCACTTT. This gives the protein CASSLAPGQGARVDNSPLHF. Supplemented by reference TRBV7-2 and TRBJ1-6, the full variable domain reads GAGVSQSPSNKVTEKGKDVELRCDPISGHTALYWYRQSLGQGLEFLIYFQGNSAPDKSGLPSDRFSAERTGGSVSTLTIQRTQQEDSAVYLCASSLAPGQGARVDNSPLHFGNGTRLTVT.

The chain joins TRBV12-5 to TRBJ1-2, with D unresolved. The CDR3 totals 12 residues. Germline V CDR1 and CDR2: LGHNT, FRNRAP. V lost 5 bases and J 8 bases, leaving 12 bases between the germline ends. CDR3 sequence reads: CASGPVAGGYTF. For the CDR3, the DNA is TGTGCTAGTGGTCCCGTGGCAGGAGGCTACACCTTC.

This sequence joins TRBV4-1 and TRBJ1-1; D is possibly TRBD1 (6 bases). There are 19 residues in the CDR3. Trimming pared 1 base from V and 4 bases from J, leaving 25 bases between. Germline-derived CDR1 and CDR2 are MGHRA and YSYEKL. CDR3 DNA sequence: TGCGCCAGCAGCCAAGCGTTACCTTCGGTGATAGGGGGTAGCACTGAAGCTTTCTTT. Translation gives CASSQALPSVIGGSTEAFF.

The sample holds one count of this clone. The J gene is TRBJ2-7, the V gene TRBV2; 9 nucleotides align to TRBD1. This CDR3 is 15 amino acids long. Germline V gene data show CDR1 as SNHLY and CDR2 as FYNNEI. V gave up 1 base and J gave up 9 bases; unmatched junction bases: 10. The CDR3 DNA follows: TGTGCCAGCAGTGAAGTGCCGGGACAGGGAATAAGGCAGTACTTC. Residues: CASSEVPGQGIRQYF.

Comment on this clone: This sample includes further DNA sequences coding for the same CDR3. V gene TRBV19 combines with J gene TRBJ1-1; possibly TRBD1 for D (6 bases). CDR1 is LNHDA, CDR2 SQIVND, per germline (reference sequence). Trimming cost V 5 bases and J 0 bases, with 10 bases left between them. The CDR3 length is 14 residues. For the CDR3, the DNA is TGTGCCAGTAGTTCGGACAGCTTGAACACTGAAGCTTTCTTT. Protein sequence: CASSSDSLNTEAFF.

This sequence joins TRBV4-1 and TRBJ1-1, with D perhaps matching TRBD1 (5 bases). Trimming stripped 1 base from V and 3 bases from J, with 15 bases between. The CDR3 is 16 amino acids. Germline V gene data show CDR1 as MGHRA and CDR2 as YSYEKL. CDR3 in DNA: TGCGCCAGCAGCCAAGTTTGGATCAGGGCCCACACTGAAGCTTTCTTT. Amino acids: CASSQVWIRAHTEAFF.

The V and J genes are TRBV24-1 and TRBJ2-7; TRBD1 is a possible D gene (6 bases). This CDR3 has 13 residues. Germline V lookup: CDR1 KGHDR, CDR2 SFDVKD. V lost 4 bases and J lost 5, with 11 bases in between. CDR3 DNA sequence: TGTGCCACCAGTGACGTTAACAGGGACGAGCAGTACTTC. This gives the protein CATSDVNRDEQYF.

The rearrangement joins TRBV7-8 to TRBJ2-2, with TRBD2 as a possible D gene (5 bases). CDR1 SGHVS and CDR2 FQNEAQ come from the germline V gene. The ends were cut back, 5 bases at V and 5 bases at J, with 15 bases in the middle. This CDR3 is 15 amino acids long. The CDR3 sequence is CASSHGQPGTGELFF. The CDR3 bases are TGTGCCAGCAGCCACGGGCAGCCGGGAACCGGGGAGCTGTTTTTT.

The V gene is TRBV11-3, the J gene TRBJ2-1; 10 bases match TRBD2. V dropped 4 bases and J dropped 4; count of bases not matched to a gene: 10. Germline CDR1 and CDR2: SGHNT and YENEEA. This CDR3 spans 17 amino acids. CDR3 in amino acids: CASSSSRYSGGYNEQFF. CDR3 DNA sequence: TGTGCCAGCAGCTCTTCTCGGTATAGCGGGGGGTACAATGAGCAGTTCTTC.

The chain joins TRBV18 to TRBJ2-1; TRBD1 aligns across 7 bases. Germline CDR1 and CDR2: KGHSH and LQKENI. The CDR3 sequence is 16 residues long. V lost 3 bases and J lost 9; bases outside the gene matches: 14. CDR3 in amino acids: CASSPAARGGAVEQFF. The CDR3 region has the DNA TGTGCCAGCTCACCGGCGGCGAGAGGGGGCGCGGTTGAGCAGTTCTTC.

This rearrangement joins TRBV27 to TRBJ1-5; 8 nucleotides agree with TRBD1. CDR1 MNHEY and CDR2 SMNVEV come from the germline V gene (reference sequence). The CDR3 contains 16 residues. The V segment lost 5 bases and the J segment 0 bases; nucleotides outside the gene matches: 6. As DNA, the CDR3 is TGTGCCAGCAGTCAGAAACAGGGGGGTAGCAATCAGCCCCAGCATTTT. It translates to CASSQKQGGSNQPQHF.

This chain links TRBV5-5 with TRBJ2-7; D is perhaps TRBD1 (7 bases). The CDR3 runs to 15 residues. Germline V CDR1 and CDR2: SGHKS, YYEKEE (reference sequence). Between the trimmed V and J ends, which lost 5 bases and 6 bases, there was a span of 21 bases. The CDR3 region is CASRHYQGGSAEQYF. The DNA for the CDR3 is TGTGCCAGCAGGCACTACCAGGGGGGTTCGGCCGAGCAGTACTTC.

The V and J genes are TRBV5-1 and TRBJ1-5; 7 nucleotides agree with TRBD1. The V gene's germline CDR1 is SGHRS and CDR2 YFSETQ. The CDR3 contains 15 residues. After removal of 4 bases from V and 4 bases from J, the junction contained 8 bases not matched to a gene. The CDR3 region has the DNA TGCGCCAGCAGCCCCGGCGGACAGGTAAATCAGCCCCAGCATTTT. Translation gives CASSPGGQVNQPQHF.